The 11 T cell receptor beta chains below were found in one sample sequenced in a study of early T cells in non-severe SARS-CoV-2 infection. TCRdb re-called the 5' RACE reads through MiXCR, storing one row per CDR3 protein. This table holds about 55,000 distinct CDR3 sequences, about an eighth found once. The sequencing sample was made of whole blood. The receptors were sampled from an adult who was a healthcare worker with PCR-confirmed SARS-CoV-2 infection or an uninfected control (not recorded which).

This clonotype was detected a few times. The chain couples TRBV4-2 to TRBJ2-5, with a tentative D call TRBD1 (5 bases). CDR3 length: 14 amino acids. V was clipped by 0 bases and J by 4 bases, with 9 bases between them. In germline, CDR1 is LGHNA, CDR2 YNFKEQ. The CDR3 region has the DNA TGTGCCAGCAGCCAAGATCAGGGTGGAGAGACCCAGTACTTC. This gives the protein CASSQDQGGETQYF.

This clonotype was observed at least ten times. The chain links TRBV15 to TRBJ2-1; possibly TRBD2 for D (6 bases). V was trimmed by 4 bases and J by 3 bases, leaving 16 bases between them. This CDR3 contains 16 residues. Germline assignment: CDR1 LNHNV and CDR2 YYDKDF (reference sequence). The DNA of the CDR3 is TGTGCCACCAGCATTGCCGGGACTCGACTCTACAATGAGCAGTTCTTC. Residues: CATSIAGTRLYNEQFF.

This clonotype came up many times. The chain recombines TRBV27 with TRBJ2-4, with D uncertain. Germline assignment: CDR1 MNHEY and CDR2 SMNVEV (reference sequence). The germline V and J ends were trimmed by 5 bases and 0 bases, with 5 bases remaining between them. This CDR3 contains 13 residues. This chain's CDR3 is CASSILAKNIQYF. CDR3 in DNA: TGTGCCAGCAGTATTCTAGCCAAAAACATTCAGTACTTC.

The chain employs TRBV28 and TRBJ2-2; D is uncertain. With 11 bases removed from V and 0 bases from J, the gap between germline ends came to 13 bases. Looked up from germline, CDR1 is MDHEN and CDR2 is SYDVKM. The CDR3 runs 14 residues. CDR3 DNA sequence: TGTGCCGGCAAGGGTCAGGCGAACACCGGGGAGCTGTTTTTT. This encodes CAGKGQANTGELFF.

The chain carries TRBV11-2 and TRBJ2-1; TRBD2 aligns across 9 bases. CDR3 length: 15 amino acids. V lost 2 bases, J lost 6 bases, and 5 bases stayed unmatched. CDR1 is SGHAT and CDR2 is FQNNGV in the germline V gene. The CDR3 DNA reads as TGTGCCAGCAGCTTAATGGCGGGAGGGCCCAATGAGCAGTTCTTC. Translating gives CASSLMAGGPNEQFF.

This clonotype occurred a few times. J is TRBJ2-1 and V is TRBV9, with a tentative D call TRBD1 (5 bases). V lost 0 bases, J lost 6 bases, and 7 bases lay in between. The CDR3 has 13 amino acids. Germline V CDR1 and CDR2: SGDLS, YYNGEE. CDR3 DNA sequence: TGTGCCAGCAGCGTAGGCCAGGGCAATGAGCAGTTCTTC. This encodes CASSVGQGNEQFF.

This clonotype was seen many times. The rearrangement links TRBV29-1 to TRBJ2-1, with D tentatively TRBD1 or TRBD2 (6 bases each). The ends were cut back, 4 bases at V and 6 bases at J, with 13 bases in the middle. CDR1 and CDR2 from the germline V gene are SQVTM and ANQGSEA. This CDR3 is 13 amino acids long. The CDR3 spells CSVGGGWLNEQFF. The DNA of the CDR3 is TGCAGCGTTGGAGGGGGGTGGCTCAATGAGCAGTTCTTC.

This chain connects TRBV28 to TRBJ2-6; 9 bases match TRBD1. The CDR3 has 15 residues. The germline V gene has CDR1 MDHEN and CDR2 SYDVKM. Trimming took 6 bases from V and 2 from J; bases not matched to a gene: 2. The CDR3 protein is CASSRQGAGANVLTF. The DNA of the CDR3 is TGTGCCAGCAGCAGACAGGGGGCTGGGGCCAACGTCCTGACTTTC.

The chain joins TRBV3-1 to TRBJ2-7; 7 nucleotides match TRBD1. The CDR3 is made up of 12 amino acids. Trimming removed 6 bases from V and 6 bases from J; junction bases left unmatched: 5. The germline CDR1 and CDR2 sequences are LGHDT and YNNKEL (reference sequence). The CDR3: CASRSTGTEQYF. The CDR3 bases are TGTGCCAGCAGATCGACAGGGACCGAGCAGTACTTC.

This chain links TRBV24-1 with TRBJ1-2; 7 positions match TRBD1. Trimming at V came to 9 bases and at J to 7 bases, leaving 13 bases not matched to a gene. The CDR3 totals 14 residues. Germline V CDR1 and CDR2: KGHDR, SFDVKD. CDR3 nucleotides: TGTGCCACCCGCGGAACAGGGGAGGATAGTGGCTACACCTTC. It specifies CATRGTGEDSGYTF.

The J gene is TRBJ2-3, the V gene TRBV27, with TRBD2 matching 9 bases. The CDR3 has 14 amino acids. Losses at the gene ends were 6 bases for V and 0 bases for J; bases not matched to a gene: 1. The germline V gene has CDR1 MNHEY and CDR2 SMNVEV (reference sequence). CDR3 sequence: CASRREGSTDTQYF. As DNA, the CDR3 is TGTGCCAGCAGGCGGGAGGGGAGCACAGATACGCAGTATTTT.